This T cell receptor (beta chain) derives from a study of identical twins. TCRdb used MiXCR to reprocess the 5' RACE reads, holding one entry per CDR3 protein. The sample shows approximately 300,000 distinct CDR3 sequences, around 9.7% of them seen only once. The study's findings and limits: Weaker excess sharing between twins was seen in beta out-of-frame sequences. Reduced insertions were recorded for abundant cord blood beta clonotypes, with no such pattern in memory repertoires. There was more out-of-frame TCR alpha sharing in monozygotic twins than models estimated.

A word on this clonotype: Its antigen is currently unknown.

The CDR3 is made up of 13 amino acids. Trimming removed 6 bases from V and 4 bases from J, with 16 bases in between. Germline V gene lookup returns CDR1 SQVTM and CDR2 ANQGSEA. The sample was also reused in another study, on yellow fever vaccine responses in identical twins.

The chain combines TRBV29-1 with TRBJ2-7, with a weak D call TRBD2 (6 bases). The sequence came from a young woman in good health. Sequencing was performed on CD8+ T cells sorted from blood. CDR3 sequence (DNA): TGCAGCGTCCGTCCTTGGGGGGTATACGAGCAGTACTTC. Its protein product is CSVRPWGVYEQYF.